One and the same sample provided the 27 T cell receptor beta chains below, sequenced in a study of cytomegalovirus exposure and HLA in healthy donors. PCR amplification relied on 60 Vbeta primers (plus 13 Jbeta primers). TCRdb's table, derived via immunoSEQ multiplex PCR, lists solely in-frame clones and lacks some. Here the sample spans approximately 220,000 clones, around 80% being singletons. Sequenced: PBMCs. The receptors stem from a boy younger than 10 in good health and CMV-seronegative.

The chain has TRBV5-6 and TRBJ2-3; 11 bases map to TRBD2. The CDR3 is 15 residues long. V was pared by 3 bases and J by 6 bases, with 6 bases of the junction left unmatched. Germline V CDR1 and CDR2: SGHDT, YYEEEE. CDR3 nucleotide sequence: TGTGCCAGCAGCTCCGGACTAGCGGGCTGGGATACGCAGTATTTT. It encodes CASSSGLAGWDTQYF. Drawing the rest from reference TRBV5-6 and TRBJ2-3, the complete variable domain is DAGVTQSPTHLIKTRGQQVTLRCSPKSGHDTVSWYQQALGQGPQFIFQYYEEEERQRGNFPDRFSGHQFPNYSSELNVNALLLGDSALYLCASSSGLAGWDTQYFGPGTRLTVL.

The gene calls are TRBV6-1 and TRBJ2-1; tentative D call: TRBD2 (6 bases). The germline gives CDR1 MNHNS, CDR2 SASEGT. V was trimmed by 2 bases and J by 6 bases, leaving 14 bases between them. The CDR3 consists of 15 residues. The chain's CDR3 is CASSELEGYGNEQFF. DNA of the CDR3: TGTGCCAGCAGTGAACTGGAGGGATACGGCAATGAGCAGTTCTTC.

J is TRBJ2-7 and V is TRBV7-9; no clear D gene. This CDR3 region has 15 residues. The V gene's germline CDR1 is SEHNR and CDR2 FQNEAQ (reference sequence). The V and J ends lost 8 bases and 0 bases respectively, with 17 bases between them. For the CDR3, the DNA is TGTGCCAGCGGAGAGAGGCAGTCTAACTCCTACGAGCAGTACTTC. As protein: CASGERQSNSYEQYF.

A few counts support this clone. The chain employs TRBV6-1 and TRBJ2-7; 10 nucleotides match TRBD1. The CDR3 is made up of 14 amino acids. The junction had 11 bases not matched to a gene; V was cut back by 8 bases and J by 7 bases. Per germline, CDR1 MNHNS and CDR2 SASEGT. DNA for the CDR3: TGTGCCAGCGAGTGGAGACAGGGGGCGAGGGAGCAGTACTTC. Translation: CASEWRQGAREQYF.

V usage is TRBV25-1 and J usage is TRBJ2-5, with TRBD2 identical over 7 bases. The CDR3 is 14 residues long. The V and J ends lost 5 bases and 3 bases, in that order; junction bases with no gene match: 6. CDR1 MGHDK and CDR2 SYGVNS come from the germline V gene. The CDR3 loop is CASSSLSGEETQYF. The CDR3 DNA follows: TGTGCCAGCAGTTCCTTAAGCGGGGAAGAGACCCAGTACTTC.

The CDR3 DNA reads TGTGCCAGCTCATATCTGACAGTTAGCACAGATACGCAGTATTTT. It encodes CASSYLTVSTDTQYF. The chain uses TRBV6-5 and TRBJ2-3; a weak D match, TRBD1 (5 bases). The V gene's germline CDR1 is MNHEY and CDR2 SVGAGI. The CDR3 is made up of 15 amino acids. V was pared by 8 bases and J by 0 bases, with 15 bases between.

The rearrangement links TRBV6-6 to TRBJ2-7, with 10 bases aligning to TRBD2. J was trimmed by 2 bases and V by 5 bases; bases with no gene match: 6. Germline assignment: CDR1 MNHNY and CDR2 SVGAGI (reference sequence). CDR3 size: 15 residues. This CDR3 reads CASSPRLAGPYEQYF. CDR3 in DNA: TGTGCCAGCAGTCCTAGACTAGCGGGTCCCTACGAGCAGTACTTC.

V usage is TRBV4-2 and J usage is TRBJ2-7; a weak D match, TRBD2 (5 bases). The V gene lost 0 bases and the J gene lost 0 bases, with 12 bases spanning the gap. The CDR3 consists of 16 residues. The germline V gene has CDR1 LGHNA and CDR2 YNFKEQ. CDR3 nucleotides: TGTGCCAGCAGCCAAGAAGCTAGCCGCGACTCCTACGAGCAGTACTTC. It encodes CASSQEASRDSYEQYF.

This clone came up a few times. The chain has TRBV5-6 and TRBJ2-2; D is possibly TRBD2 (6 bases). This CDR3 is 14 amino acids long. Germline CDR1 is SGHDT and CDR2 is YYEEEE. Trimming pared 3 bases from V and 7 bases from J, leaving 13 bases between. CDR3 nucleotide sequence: TGTGCCAGCAGCTCGGGACTGACCGGCGGGGAGCTGTTTTTT. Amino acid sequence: CASSSGLTGGELFF.

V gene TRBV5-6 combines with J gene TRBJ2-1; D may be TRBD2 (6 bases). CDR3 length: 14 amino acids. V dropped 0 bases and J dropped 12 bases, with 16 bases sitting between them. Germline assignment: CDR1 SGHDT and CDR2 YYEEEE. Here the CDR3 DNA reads TGTGCCAGCAGCTTGGATGAGGGCCGGAGGGGGCAGTTCTTC. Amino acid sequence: CASSLDEGRRGQFF.

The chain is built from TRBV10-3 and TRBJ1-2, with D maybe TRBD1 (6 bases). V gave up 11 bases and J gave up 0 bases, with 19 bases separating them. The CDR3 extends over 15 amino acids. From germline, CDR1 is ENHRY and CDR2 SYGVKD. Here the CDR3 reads CAVSTGTPANYGYTF. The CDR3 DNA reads TGTGCCGTATCCACCGGGACACCTGCTAACTATGGCTACACCTTC.

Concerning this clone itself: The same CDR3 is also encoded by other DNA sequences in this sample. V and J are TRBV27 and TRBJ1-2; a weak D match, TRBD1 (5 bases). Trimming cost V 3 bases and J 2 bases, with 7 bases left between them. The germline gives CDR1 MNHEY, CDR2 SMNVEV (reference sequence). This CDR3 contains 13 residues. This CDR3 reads CASSLGQNYGYTF. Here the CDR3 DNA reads TGTGCCAGCAGTTTGGGGCAGAACTATGGCTACACCTTC.

The CDR3 sequence: CASSLETEREQYF. The CDR3 DNA reads as TGTGCCAGCAGCTTGGAGACTGAGCGGGAGCAGTACTTC. The V call is TRBV5-4, the J call TRBJ2-7, with TRBD2 as a possible D gene (5 bases). The V end lost 0 bases, the J end lost 7 bases, and 11 bases lay between the germline ends. Germline V gene data show CDR1 as SGHNT and CDR2 as YYREEE (reference sequence). This CDR3 has 13 residues.

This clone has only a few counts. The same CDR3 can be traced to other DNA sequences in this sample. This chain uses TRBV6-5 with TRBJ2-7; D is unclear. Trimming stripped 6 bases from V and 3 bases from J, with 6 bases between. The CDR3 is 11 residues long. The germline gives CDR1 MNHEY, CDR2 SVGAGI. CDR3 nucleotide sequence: TGTGCCAGCAGCTCACTCTACGAGCAGTACTTC. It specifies CASSSLYEQYF.

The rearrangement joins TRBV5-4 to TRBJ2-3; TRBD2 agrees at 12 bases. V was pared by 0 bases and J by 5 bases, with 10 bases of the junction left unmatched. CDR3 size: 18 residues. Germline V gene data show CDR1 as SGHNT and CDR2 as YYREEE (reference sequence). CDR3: CASSLGSLAGGHRDTQYF. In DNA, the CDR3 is TGTGCCAGCAGCTTGGGTAGCCTAGCGGGGGGGCATAGAGATACGCAGTATTTT. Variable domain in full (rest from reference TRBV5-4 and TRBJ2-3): ETGVTQSPTHLIKTRGQQVTLRCSSQSGHNTVSWYQQALGQGPQFIFQYYREEENGRGNFPPRFSGLQFPNYSSELNVNALELDDSALYLCASSLGSLAGGHRDTQYFGPGTRLTVL.

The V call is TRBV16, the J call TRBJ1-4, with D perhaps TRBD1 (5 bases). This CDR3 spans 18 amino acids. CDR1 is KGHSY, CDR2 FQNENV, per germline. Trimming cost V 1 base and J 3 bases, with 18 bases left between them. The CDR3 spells CASSQWDRTGRSNEKLFF. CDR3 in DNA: TGTGCCAGCAGCCAATGGGATAGAACAGGCAGGTCTAATGAAAAACTGTTTTTT.

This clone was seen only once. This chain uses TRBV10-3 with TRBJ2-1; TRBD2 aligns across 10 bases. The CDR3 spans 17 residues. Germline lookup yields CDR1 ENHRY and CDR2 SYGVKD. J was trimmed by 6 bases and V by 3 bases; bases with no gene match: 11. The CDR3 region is CAISESSASGSSNEQFF. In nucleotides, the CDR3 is TGTGCCATCAGTGAATCTTCAGCTAGCGGGAGTAGCAATGAGCAGTTCTTC.

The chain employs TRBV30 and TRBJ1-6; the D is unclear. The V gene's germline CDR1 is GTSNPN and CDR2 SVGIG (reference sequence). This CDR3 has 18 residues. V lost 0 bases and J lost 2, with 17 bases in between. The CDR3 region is CAWSVGRTSGAYNSPLHF. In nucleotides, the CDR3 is TGTGCCTGGAGTGTTGGGAGAACCAGTGGCGCCTATAATTCACCCCTCCACTTT.

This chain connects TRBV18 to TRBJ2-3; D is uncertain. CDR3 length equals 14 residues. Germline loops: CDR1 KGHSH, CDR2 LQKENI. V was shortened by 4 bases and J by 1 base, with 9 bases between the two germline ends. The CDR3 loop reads CASSLTAGTDTQYF. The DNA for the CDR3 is TGTGCCAGCTCACTTACTGCGGGCACAGATACGCAGTATTTT.

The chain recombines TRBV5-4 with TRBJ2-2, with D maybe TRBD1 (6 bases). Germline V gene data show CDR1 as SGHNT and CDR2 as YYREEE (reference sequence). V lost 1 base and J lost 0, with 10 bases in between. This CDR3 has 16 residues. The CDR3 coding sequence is TGTGCCAGCAGCTTGTATGGGACACCGAACACCGGGGAGCTGTTTTTT. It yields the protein CASSLYGTPNTGELFF.

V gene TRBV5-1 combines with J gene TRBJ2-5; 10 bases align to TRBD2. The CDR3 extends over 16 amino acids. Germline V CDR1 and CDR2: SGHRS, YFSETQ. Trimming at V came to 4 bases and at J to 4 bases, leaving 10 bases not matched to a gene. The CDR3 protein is CASSPRGAGGLETQYF. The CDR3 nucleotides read TGCGCCAGCAGCCCCCGGGGAGCGGGGGGGCTAGAGACCCAGTACTTC.

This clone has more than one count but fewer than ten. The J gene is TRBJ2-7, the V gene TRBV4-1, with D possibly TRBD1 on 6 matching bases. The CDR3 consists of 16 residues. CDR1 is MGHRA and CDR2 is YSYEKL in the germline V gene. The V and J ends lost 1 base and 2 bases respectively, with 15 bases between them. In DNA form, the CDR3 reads TGCGCCAGCAGCCAAGTTGGGACATCTACGACCTACGAGCAGTACTTC. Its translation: CASSQVGTSTTYEQYF.

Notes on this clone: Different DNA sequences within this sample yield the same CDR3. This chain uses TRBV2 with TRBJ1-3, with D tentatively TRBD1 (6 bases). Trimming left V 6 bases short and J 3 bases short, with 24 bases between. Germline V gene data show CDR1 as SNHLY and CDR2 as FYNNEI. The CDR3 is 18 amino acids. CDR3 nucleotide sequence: TGTGCCAGCAGCCAGAGAGGGTTCGACAGGTCGTATGGAAACACCATATATTTT. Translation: CASSQRGFDRSYGNTIYF.

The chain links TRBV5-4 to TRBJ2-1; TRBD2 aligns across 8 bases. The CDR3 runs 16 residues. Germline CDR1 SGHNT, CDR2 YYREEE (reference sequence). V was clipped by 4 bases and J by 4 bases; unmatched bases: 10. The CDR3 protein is CASSPGGWRDYNEQFF. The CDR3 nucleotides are TGTGCCAGCAGCCCGGGGGGGTGGCGGGATTACAATGAGCAGTTCTTC.

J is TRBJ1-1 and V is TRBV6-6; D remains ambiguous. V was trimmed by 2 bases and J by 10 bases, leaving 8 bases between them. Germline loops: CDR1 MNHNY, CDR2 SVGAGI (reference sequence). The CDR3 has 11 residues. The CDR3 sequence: CASSYDSPAFF. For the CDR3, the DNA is TGTGCCAGCAGTTACGACTCCCCAGCTTTCTTT.

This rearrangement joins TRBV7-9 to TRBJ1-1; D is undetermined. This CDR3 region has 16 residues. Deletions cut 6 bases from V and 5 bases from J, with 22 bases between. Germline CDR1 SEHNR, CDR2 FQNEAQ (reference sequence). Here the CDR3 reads CASRIWASTLGTEAFF. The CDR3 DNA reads TGTGCCAGCAGGATTTGGGCATCAACCCTGGGTACTGAAGCTTTCTTT.

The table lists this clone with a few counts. CDR3 loop: CASSALDPEQFF. In DNA, the CDR3 is TGTGCCAGCAGTGCCCTAGATCCTGAGCAGTTCTTC. The chain recombines TRBV25-1 with TRBJ2-1; D gene unclear. The V and J ends lost 4 bases and 9 bases respectively, with 10 bases between them. This CDR3 spans 12 amino acids. In germline, CDR1 is MGHDK, CDR2 SYGVNS.